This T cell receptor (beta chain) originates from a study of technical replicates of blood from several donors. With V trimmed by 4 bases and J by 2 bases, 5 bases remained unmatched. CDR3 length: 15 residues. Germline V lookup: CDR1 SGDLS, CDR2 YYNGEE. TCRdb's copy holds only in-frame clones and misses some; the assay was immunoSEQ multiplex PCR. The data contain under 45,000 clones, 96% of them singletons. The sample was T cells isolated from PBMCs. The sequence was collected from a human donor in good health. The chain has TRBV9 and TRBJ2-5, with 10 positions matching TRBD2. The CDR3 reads CASSPGLADQETQYF. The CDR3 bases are TGTGCCAGCAGCCCTGGACTAGCGGATCAAGAGACCCAGTACTTC.